Presented here are 26 T cell receptor beta chains from one specimen sequenced in a study of graft-versus-host responses after intestinal transplantation. The method was immunoSEQ multiplex PCR; TCRdb's version includes in-frame clones alone and lacks a portion of them. The data hold roughly 120,000 clones, with roughly 96% observed a single time. Their cognate antigens are unknown. This sample comprised unstimulated CD8+ T cells sorted from spleen or lymph node cells, obtained before intestinal transplant. These receptors all come from a human donor who received an intestinal transplant.

This chain links TRBV6-5 with TRBJ1-5, with no clear D. Per the germline V gene, CDR1 is MNHEY and CDR2 is SVGAGI. The CDR3 is made up of 13 amino acids. Trimming shortened V by 4 bases and J by 3 bases, and 7 bases separated the two germline ends. CDR3 sequence (DNA): TGTGCCAGCAGTTTAGGGCCCAATCAGCCCCAGCATTTT. This sequence encodes CASSLGPNQPQHF.

The CDR3 DNA reads TGTGCCAGCAGCTTAGCGCAGGGAGGCTCCTACGAGCAGTACTTC. Protein: CASSLAQGGSYEQYF. This chain uses TRBV7-9 with TRBJ2-7; D possibly corresponds to TRBD2 (6 bases). Germline V gene lookup returns CDR1 SEHNR and CDR2 FQNEAQ (reference sequence). The V end lost 0 bases, the J end lost 0 bases, and 9 bases lay between the germline ends. The CDR3 is 15 amino acids.

The V and J genes are TRBV28 and TRBJ2-2; 12 bases fit TRBD2. V trimming: 5 bases; J trimming: 5 bases; junction bases outside the gene matches: 3. CDR3 length: 15 residues. From germline, CDR1 is MDHEN and CDR2 SYDVKM. Here the CDR3 DNA reads TGTGCCAGCAGTCTAGCGGGAGGGTTGACCGGGGAGCTGTTTTTT. Its translation: CASSLAGGLTGELFF.

V is TRBV18 and J is TRBJ2-7; tentatively, D is TRBD1 or TRBD2 (5 bases each). CDR3 length: 15 residues. V lost 5 bases, J lost 0 bases, and 14 bases lay in between. Germline assignment: CDR1 KGHSH and CDR2 LQKENI. Written as DNA, the CDR3 is TGTGCCAGCTCAGTCCGGGACCGTAGCTCCTACGAGCAGTACTTC. It encodes CASSVRDRSSYEQYF. Looking up the rest from reference TRBV18 and TRBJ2-7 gives the full variable domain: NAGVMQNPRHLVRRRGQEARLRCSPMKGHSHVYWYRQLPEEGLKFMVYLQKENIIDESGMPKERFSAEFPKEGPSILRIQQVVRGDSAAYFCASSVRDRSSYEQYFGPGTRLTVT.

The rearrangement joins TRBV7-6 to TRBJ1-1; D uncertain. This CDR3 comprises 14 residues. With 2 bases removed from V and 0 bases from J, the gap between germline ends came to 7 bases. Germline V gene lookup returns CDR1 SGHVS and CDR2 FNYEAQ. The DNA of the CDR3 is TGTGCCAGCAGCTTAATAGGGCTGAACACTGAAGCTTTCTTT. Its protein product is CASSLIGLNTEAFF. Variable domain in full (rest from reference TRBV7-6 and TRBJ1-1): GAGVSQSPRYKVTKRGQDVALRCDPISGHVSLYWYRQALGQGPEFLTYFNYEAQQDKSGLPNDRFSAERPEGSISTLTIQRTEQRDSAMYRCASSLIGLNTEAFFGQGTRLTVV.

The chain recombines TRBV9 with TRBJ2-2, with no clear D. The V end lost 4 bases, the J end lost 2 bases, and 18 bases lay between the germline ends. There are 17 residues in the CDR3. Germline V gives CDR1 SGDLS, CDR2 YYNGEE. This CDR3 is CASSSPRVRANTGELFF. The DNA of the CDR3 is TGTGCCAGCAGCTCCCCACGAGTCCGGGCTAACACCGGGGAGCTGTTTTTT.

This clone was detected only once. The chain couples TRBV5-5 to TRBJ1-5, with D possibly TRBD1 on 5 matching bases. Looked up from germline, CDR1 is SGHKS and CDR2 is YYEKEE (reference sequence). Trimming stripped 4 bases from V and 4 bases from J, with 15 bases between. CDR3 size: 15 residues. Here the CDR3 reads CASSSYRRTNQPQHF. CDR3 nucleotide sequence: TGTGCCAGCAGCAGCTACCGACGGACAAATCAGCCCCAGCATTTT.

The rearrangement joins TRBV19 to TRBJ1-5, with TRBD1 matching over 10 bases. Germline loops: CDR1 LNHDA, CDR2 SQIVND (reference sequence). After removal of 7 bases from V and 6 bases from J, the junction contained 9 bases not matched to a gene. This CDR3 comprises 15 residues. This chain's CDR3 is CASTTDRGFRQPQHF. The CDR3 region has the DNA TGTGCCAGTACCACGGACAGGGGGTTTCGTCAGCCCCAGCATTTT.

The CDR3 region has the DNA TGTGCCAGCAGCTCTACAGGGGGAAAATTCTACGAGCAGTACTTC. This codes for CASSSTGGKFYEQYF. V and J are TRBV7-6 and TRBJ2-5; 8 nucleotides line up with TRBD1. Judging by the DNA end, TRBJ2-7 fits better; the J call may be wrong. The CDR3 covers 15 residues. Germline CDR1 is SGHVS and CDR2 is FNYEAQ.

This clone was recorded only once. V usage is TRBV11-3 and J usage is TRBJ2-1, with a possible D match to TRBD1 (5 bases). V was pared by 0 bases and J by 8 bases, with 5 bases between. Germline values: CDR1 SGHNT, CDR2 YENEEA. The CDR3 is 12 residues long. This CDR3 is CASSLEGDEQFF. CDR3 DNA sequence: TGTGCCAGCAGCTTAGAAGGGGATGAGCAGTTCTTC.

The genes are TRBV4-3 and TRBJ2-1, with D unclear. Trimming stripped 0 bases from V and 4 bases from J, with 10 bases between. CDR1 is LGHNA, CDR2 YSLEER, per germline. The CDR3 runs to 15 residues. The CDR3 DNA reads as TGCGCCAGCAGCCAAGATACTGGGTTTTACAATGAGCAGTTCTTC. It is translated as CASSQDTGFYNEQFF.

The chain employs TRBV4-2 and TRBJ2-1; D is ambiguous. CDR3 size: 15 residues. From germline, CDR1 is LGHNA and CDR2 YNFKEQ. V was cut by 0 bases and J by 7 bases, with 13 bases left in between. Here the CDR3 reads CASSQDALRSNEQFF. The CDR3 region has the DNA TGTGCCAGCAGCCAAGATGCCCTAAGATCTAATGAGCAGTTCTTC.

The chain has TRBV19 and TRBJ2-5, with D tentatively TRBD1 or TRBD2 (6 bases each). The DNA matches TRBJ2-7 better at its end, which makes the J call doubtful. Germline loops: CDR1 LNHDA, CDR2 SQIVND (reference sequence). The CDR3 is 14 amino acids. The chain's CDR3 is CASSMRGEYYEQYF. The CDR3 DNA sequence: TGTGCCAGTAGTATGAGGGGGGAATACTACGAGCAGTACTTC.

This clone was picked up one time. V is TRBV7-9 and J is TRBJ2-5; no firm D call. The V and J ends lost 3 bases and 2 bases respectively, with 22 bases between them. Germline loops: CDR1 SEHNR, CDR2 FQNEAQ (reference sequence). The CDR3 is 18 amino acids. The CDR3 DNA reads TGTGCCAGCAGCTTTCGCCTCTCCAGCGAGAGACGTCAAGAGACCCAGTACTTC. Translating gives CASSFRLSSERRQETQYF.

The chain links TRBV10-1 to TRBJ2-1, with unresolved D. The germline V gene has CDR1 WNHNN and CDR2 SYGVQD (reference sequence). This CDR3 has 13 residues. V was cut by 5 bases and J by 2 bases, with 7 bases left in between. DNA of the CDR3: TGCGCCAGCAGTCATAGCACCTACAATGAGCAGTTCTTC. Translating it yields CASSHSTYNEQFF.

The chain joins TRBV7-9 to TRBJ1-1; D ambiguous. The germline CDR1 and CDR2 sequences are SEHNR and FQNEAQ (reference sequence). The V gene lost 3 bases and the J gene lost 1 base, with 6 bases spanning the gap. The CDR3 covers 13 residues. CDR3 in amino acids: CASSFPKNTEAFF. The CDR3 DNA reads as TGTGCCAGCAGCTTTCCCAAGAACACTGAAGCTTTCTTT.

The CDR3 region has the DNA TGTGCCAGCAGCTCCCGGGGACTACCCACGAAGGACACCGGGGAGCTGTTTTTT. As protein: CASSSRGLPTKDTGELFF. The chain uses TRBV5-8 and TRBJ2-2, with 7 bases identical to TRBD2. V dropped 3 bases and J dropped 3; count of bases not matched to a gene: 14. The CDR3 has 18 residues. Germline V gene data show CDR1 as SGHTS and CDR2 as YDEGEE.

This clone was counted a single time. The CDR3 nucleotides are TGTGCCAGCAGTACTCTAGCGGGACGAGAGACCCAGTACTTC. The encoded protein is CASSTLAGRETQYF. V gene TRBV6-5 combines with J gene TRBJ2-5, with TRBD2 identical over 9 bases. V trimming: 5 bases; J trimming: 4 bases; junction bases outside the gene matches: 5. This CDR3 is 14 amino acids long. Germline V gene sequence: CDR1 MNHEY, CDR2 SVGAGI.

This clone was detected only a few times. CDR3 DNA: TGTGCCATCAGTGAAGTTGGGCGGGAGGGCCGAGAGACCCAGTACTTC. It yields the protein CAISEVGREGRETQYF. The chain joins TRBV10-3 to TRBJ2-5, with 9 bases fitting TRBD2. With V trimmed by 3 bases and J by 4 bases, 9 bases remained unmatched. Germline V gene data show CDR1 as ENHRY and CDR2 as SYGVKD. The CDR3 has 16 amino acids.

This clone was observed a single time. The rearrangement joins TRBV27 to TRBJ2-5; D is ambiguous. V shed 6 bases and J shed 4 bases, with 15 bases lying between them. Germline CDR1 reads MNHEY; CDR2 reads SMNVEV (reference sequence). The CDR3 covers 14 residues. DNA of the CDR3: TGTGCCAGCAGCCTAAGGAACAACCGAGAGACCCAGTACTTC. Protein: CASSLRNNRETQYF.

This chain connects TRBV20-1 to TRBJ1-1; D gene ambiguous. The CDR3 spans 9 residues. Germline CDR1 reads DFQATT; CDR2 reads SNEGSKA (reference sequence). CDR3 loop: CSHGLEAFF. CDR3 coding DNA: TGCAGCCATGGGTTGGAAGCTTTCTTT.

The chain carries TRBV19 and TRBJ1-6, with 10 bases identical to TRBD1. CDR1 is LNHDA and CDR2 is SQIVND in the germline V gene (reference sequence). V gave up 5 bases and J gave up 7 bases; unmatched junction bases: 5. The CDR3 has 15 amino acids. CDR3: CASSPGTGENSPLHF. The CDR3 DNA follows: TGTGCCAGTAGTCCCGGGACAGGGGAGAATTCACCCCTCCACTTT.

The CDR3 DNA is TGCGCCAGCAGCTCCTTATGGCCAGGGGACGAAGCTTTCTTT. This translates into CASSSLWPGDEAFF. The chain combines TRBV4-1 with TRBJ1-1; D might be TRBD1 (6 bases). CDR3 length: 14 residues. Trimming pared 5 bases from V and 8 bases from J, leaving 18 bases between. Germline-derived CDR1 and CDR2 are MGHRA and YSYEKL.

The chain employs TRBV19 and TRBJ2-1; D unclear. Germline values: CDR1 LNHDA, CDR2 SQIVND (reference sequence). CDR3 length: 14 residues. V was pared by 9 bases and J by 2 bases, with 14 bases between. CDR3 sequence reads: CASTYSITYNEQFF. CDR3 coding DNA: TGTGCCAGCACCTACTCCATAACCTACAATGAGCAGTTCTTC. Full variable domain (missing parts from reference TRBV19 and TRBJ2-1): DGGITQSPKYLFRKEGQNVTLSCEQNLNHDAMYWYRQDPGQGLRLIYYSQIVNDFQKGDIAEGYSVSREKKESFPLTVTSAQKNPTAFYLCASTYSITYNEQFFGPGTRLTVL.

The gene calls are TRBV7-9 and TRBJ2-5, with 7 bases that match TRBD2. V lost 6 bases, J lost 5 bases, and 9 bases stayed unmatched. Per the germline V gene, CDR1 is SEHNR and CDR2 is FQNEAQ (reference sequence). This CDR3 contains 14 residues. The CDR3 loop reads CASRGGNPRETQYF. The CDR3 DNA is TGTGCCAGCAGGGGGGGGAATCCTCGGGAGACCCAGTACTTC.

The chain is built from TRBV7-2 and TRBJ1-5, with D unresolved. Germline V gives CDR1 SGHTA, CDR2 FQGNSA. The CDR3 sequence is 14 residues long. V shed 3 bases and J shed 0 bases, with 6 bases lying between them. The DNA for the CDR3 is TGTGCCAGCAGCTTCGACGGTAGCAATCAGCCCCAGCATTTT. Translated: CASSFDGSNQPQHF.